Listed here is a single TCR beta chain. The data are from a study of T cells after yellow fever vaccination. TCRdb redid the calling of the 5' RACE reads with MiXCR, one entry per CDR3 protein. In the table there are some 340,000 distinct CDR3 sequences, around a tenth of which are singletons. Per the germline V gene, CDR1 is LGHDT and CDR2 is YNNKEL (reference sequence). Trimming shortened V by 5 bases and J by 0 bases, and 14 bases separated the two germline ends. CDR3 length: 15 amino acids. The input for sequencing was CD4+ T cells sorted from PBMCs, taken 45 days after the yellow fever booster vaccination. The receptor was derived from a man aged 18 to 35 who received the YFV17D yellow fever vaccine. The V gene is TRBV3-1, the J gene TRBJ2-7, with D hard to call. CDR3 amino acids: CASSSTASLSYEQYF. CDR3 bases: TGTGCCAGCAGCTCCACAGCATCACTCTCCTACGAGCAGTACTTC.